Listed here are 30 T cell receptor beta chains from one sample, sequenced in a study of T cell responses to AZD1222 COVID-19 vaccine. Generated by immunoSEQ multiplex PCR, the TCRdb table keeps only in-frame clones and is missing some. This sample has about 140,000 clones, with more than 85% found just once. Source: peripheral blood, taken 28 days after the second AZD1222 dose. The source is an adult who received the AZD1222 COVID-19 vaccine.

The V call is TRBV7-6, the J call TRBJ2-7; 11 positions match TRBD2. The CDR3 totals 18 residues. Per the germline V gene, CDR1 is SGHVS and CDR2 is FNYEAQ. The V and J ends lost 5 bases and 3 bases, in that order; junction bases with no gene match: 15. The CDR3 sequence is CASSLGLAGGEGNYEQYF. The CDR3 DNA reads as TGTGCCAGCAGCCTAGGTCTAGCGGGAGGAGAGGGTAACTACGAGCAGTACTTC.

This chain joins TRBV28 and TRBJ1-5; D call uncertain. The CDR3 extends over 14 amino acids. Germline V lookup: CDR1 MDHEN, CDR2 SYDVKM. V gave up 6 bases and J gave up 4 bases, with 13 bases separating them. CDR3 in amino acids: CASRGIGNNQPQHF. DNA of the CDR3: TGTGCCAGCAGAGGGATCGGTAATAATCAGCCCCAGCATTTT. Full variable domain (missing parts from reference TRBV28 and TRBJ1-5): DVKVTQSSRYLVKRTGEKVFLECVQDMDHENMFWYRQDPGLGLRLIYFSYDVKMKEKGDIPEGYSVSREKKERFSLILESASTNQTSMYLCASRGIGNNQPQHFGDGTRLSIL.

The gene calls are TRBV24-1 and TRBJ2-6, with 8 positions matching TRBD1. From germline, CDR1 is KGHDR and CDR2 SFDVKD. J gave up 2 bases and V 9 bases, and 5 bases lay outside the gene matches. CDR3 length equals 15 residues. Here the CDR3 reads CATGDRSTGANVLTF. CDR3 in DNA: TGTGCCACCGGGGACAGGTCGACTGGGGCCAACGTCCTGACTTTC.

The V gene is TRBV19, the J gene TRBJ1-2, with 9 bases matching TRBD1. Trimming removed 1 base from V and 4 bases from J; junction bases left unmatched: 10. Germline CDR1 and CDR2: LNHDA and SQIVND (reference sequence). This CDR3 region has 17 residues. The CDR3 sequence: CASSIGLNRGPIYGYTF. The CDR3 DNA reads as TGTGCCAGTAGTATAGGCCTCAACAGGGGGCCTATCTATGGCTACACCTTC.

As DNA, the CDR3 is TGCGCCAGCAGCCAAGATTCTTGGGAGAGCTCTGGAAACACCATATATTTT. It specifies CASSQDSWESSGNTIYF. The chain has TRBV4-1 and TRBJ1-3, with D hard to call. The ends were cut back, 0 bases at V and 0 bases at J, with 12 bases in the middle. This CDR3 contains 17 residues. Germline assignment: CDR1 MGHRA and CDR2 YSYEKL.

This clone was observed once. The genes are TRBV7-8 and TRBJ2-1, with 8 bases matching TRBD2. CDR3 size: 16 residues. With 0 bases clipped from V and 9 bases from J, the junction kept 10 bases outside the gene matches. Looked up from germline, CDR1 is SGHVS and CDR2 is FQNEAQ. CDR3 region: CASSLAAGTSKVEQFF. CDR3 nucleotide sequence: TGTGCCAGCAGCTTAGCGGCCGGGACTAGTAAGGTTGAGCAGTTCTTC.

The V gene is TRBV6-2 or TRBV6-3, the J gene TRBJ2-1; D perhaps matches TRBD2 (5 bases). The CDR3 contains 18 residues. The V end was cut by 1 base, the J end by 0 bases, with 16 bases between. Germline V gene sequence: CDR1 MNHEY, CDR2 SVGEGT. The CDR3 here is CASSYYFQERSSYNEQFF. The CDR3 DNA reads as TGTGCCAGCAGTTACTATTTTCAGGAGCGGTCCTCCTACAATGAGCAGTTCTTC.

This clone has just one count. Sequence at one end of the junction differs from germline and may be a read error. The genes are TRBV6-1 and TRBJ1-5; TRBD1 matches 7 bases. The CDR3 loop spans 13 amino acids. Per the germline V gene, CDR1 is MNHNS and CDR2 is SASEGT. CDR3 bases: TGTGCCAGCGGTGACAGGGTGAATCAGCCCCAGCATTTT. As protein: CASGDRVNQPQHF.

This clone was observed once. The chain couples TRBV11-2 to TRBJ1-4; D unclear. This CDR3 contains 15 residues. Trimming removed 0 bases from V and 0 bases from J, with 5 bases in between. CDR1 is SGHAT, CDR2 FQNNGV, per germline. The CDR3 nucleotides read TGTGCCAGCAGCTTAGAGGCAGCAACTAATGAAAAACTGTTTTTT. The encoded protein is CASSLEAATNEKLFF. Complete variable domain (other parts from reference TRBV11-2 and TRBJ1-4): EAGVAQSPRYKIIEKRQSVAFWCNPISGHATLYWYQQILGQGPKLLIQFQNNGVVDDSQLPKDRFSAERLKGVDSTLKIQPAKLEDSAVYLCASSLEAATNEKLFFGSGTQLSVL.

There are a few counts of this clone. The chain has TRBV28 and TRBJ2-2, with TRBD1 identical over 10 bases. Trimming removed 5 bases from V and 0 bases from J; junction bases left unmatched: 9. Looked up from germline, CDR1 is MDHEN and CDR2 is SYDVKM. The length of the CDR3 is 18 residues. CDR3 loop: CASSVGTGEPSNTGELFF. In DNA form, the CDR3 reads TGTGCCAGCAGTGTCGGGACAGGGGAACCTTCGAACACCGGGGAGCTGTTTTTT. The full variable domain, with the rest looked up from reference TRBV28 and TRBJ2-2, is DVKVTQSSRYLVKRTGEKVFLECVQDMDHENMFWYRQDPGLGLRLIYFSYDVKMKEKGDIPEGYSVSREKKERFSLILESASTNQTSMYLCASSVGTGEPSNTGELFFGEGSRLTVL.

A single count supports this clone. The chain joins TRBV27 to TRBJ1-6, with D unclear. Deletions cut 6 bases from V and 10 bases from J, with 22 bases between. The CDR3 is 16 residues long. Per germline, CDR1 MNHEY and CDR2 SMNVEV (reference sequence). Here the CDR3 reads CASRQTIRQPPSPLHF. CDR3 bases: TGTGCCAGCAGACAAACGATACGGCAGCCTCCCTCACCCCTCCACTTT.

The V call is TRBV15, the J call TRBJ2-1; D is undetermined. CDR3 length: 13 amino acids. The V gene's germline CDR1 is LNHNV and CDR2 YYDKDF (reference sequence). The germline V and J ends were trimmed by 0 bases and 9 bases, with 9 bases remaining between them. The DNA of the CDR3 is TGTGCCACCAGCAGAGAGGTCATTAGTGAGCAGTTCTTC. It yields the protein CATSREVISEQFF.

V and J are TRBV15 and TRBJ2-2; 9 bases fit TRBD2. The CDR3 spans 16 residues. The germline CDR1 and CDR2 sequences are LNHNV and YYDKDF (reference sequence). The trim removed 5 bases at V and 1 base at J, leaving 5 bases unmatched. CDR3 amino acids: CATSWSGRKNTGELFF. The CDR3 coding sequence is TGTGCCACCAGCTGGAGCGGGAGGAAGAACACCGGGGAGCTGTTTTTT.

This clone was seen only once. The chain couples TRBV19 to TRBJ1-1; no clear D. The CDR3 has 10 residues. Trimming pared 4 bases from V and 8 bases from J, leaving 5 bases between. Germline lookup yields CDR1 LNHDA and CDR2 SQIVND (reference sequence). The CDR3: CASSTREAFF. The CDR3 DNA reads as TGTGCCAGTAGTACCCGAGAAGCTTTCTTT. Together with reference TRBV19 and TRBJ1-1, the CDR3 gives the full variable domain: DGGITQSPKYLFRKEGQNVTLSCEQNLNHDAMYWYRQDPGQGLRLIYYSQIVNDFQKGDIAEGYSVSREKKESFPLTVTSAQKNPTAFYLCASSTREAFFGQGTRLTVV.

The chain links TRBV7-3 to TRBJ2-3; TRBD2 aligns across 13 bases. This CDR3 contains 16 residues. V was pared by 4 bases and J by 4 bases, with 5 bases of the junction left unmatched. The germline CDR1 and CDR2 sequences are SGHTA and FQGTGA. Written as DNA, the CDR3 is TGTGCCAGCAGCTCAGGACTAGCGGGAGCAGCAGATACGCAGTATTTT. This translates into CASSSGLAGAADTQYF. Drawing the rest from reference TRBV7-3 and TRBJ2-3, the complete variable domain is GAGVSQTPSNKVTEKGKYVELRCDPISGHTALYWYRQSLGQGPEFLIYFQGTGAADDSGLPNDRFFAVRPEGSVSTLKIQRTERGDSAVYLCASSSGLAGAADTQYFGPGTRLTVL.

The rearrangement uses TRBV30 and TRBJ1-6, with 9 bases identical to TRBD1. Germline lookup yields CDR1 GTSNPN and CDR2 SVGIG (reference sequence). The length of the CDR3 is 15 residues. V shed 4 bases and J 9 bases; nucleotides not matched to a gene: 10. This chain's CDR3 is CAWTFRDRDISPLHF. CDR3 coding DNA: TGTGCCTGGACTTTCCGGGACAGGGACATTTCACCCCTCCACTTT. The full variable domain, in which reference TRBV30 and TRBJ1-6 provide the parts outside the CDR3, is SQTIHQWPATLVQPVGSPLSLECTVEGTSNPNLYWYRQAAGRGLQLLFYSVGIGQISSEVPQNLSASRPQDRQFILSSKKLLLSDSGFYLCAWTFRDRDISPLHFGNGTRLTVT.

The CDR3 DNA follows: TGTGCCAGCAACATACAGGGGGCAGCCGAGCAGTACTTC. It yields the protein CASNIQGAAEQYF. The chain has TRBV7-9 and TRBJ2-7; 9 bases agree with TRBD1. Germline V gene lookup returns CDR1 SEHNR and CDR2 FQNEAQ (reference sequence). V shed 7 bases and J 6 bases; nucleotides not matched to a gene: 7. This CDR3 is built from 13 residues.

The chain carries TRBV12-5 and TRBJ2-5; TRBD2 is a possible D gene (6 bases). The V and J ends lost 6 bases and 9 bases respectively, with 11 bases between them. The CDR3 runs to 11 residues. Germline V gene sequence: CDR1 LGHNT, CDR2 FRNRAP. The CDR3 region has the DNA TGTGCTAGTGGACGCGGGGTATCCCAGTACTTC. Its translation is CASGRGVSQYF.

The chain links TRBV19 to TRBJ2-7; perhaps TRBD2 as D (6 bases). V lost 7 bases to trimming and J lost 2 bases, with 15 bases between them. Germline CDR1 and CDR2: LNHDA and SQIVND (reference sequence). This CDR3 is 14 amino acids long. The CDR3 sequence is CASTSQAGTYEQYF. CDR3 sequence (DNA): TGTGCCAGTACCAGCCAAGCGGGTACCTACGAGCAGTACTTC.

The gene calls are TRBV7-9 and TRBJ2-1; 11 nucleotides match TRBD2. Germline trimming cut 6 bases from V and 8 bases from J; bases unmatched to any gene: 12. Germline values: CDR1 SEHNR, CDR2 FQNEAQ (reference sequence). This CDR3 has 16 amino acids. CDR3 coding DNA: TGTGCCAGCAGACCAAACTTAGCGGGAGGGCGCGATGAGCAGTTCTTC. Translating it yields CASRPNLAGGRDEQFF.

The rearrangement links TRBV27 to TRBJ1-1; D is ambiguous. The germline gives CDR1 MNHEY, CDR2 SMNVEV (reference sequence). V was cut by 3 bases and J by 4 bases, with 12 bases left in between. This CDR3 has 14 residues. CDR3 sequence reads: CASSLKGFGTEAFF. DNA for the CDR3: TGTGCCAGCAGTTTGAAGGGTTTTGGCACTGAAGCTTTCTTT.

V usage is TRBV9 and J usage is TRBJ2-2, with D maybe TRBD1 (6 bases). CDR1 is SGDLS, CDR2 YYNGEE, per germline. The V gene lost 4 bases and the J gene lost 8 bases, with 12 bases spanning the gap. This CDR3 region has 13 residues. CDR3 in DNA: TGTGCCAGCAGCCTCCACAGGGAGGGGGAGCTGTTTTTT. It codes for CASSLHREGELFF.

This chain joins TRBV2 and TRBJ1-2; D possibly corresponds to TRBD1 (5 bases). Per the germline V gene, CDR1 is SNHLY and CDR2 is FYNNEI. This CDR3 has 14 amino acids. V was cut by 3 bases and J by 5 bases, with 13 bases left in between. This CDR3 is CASSDRQGRYGYTF. The CDR3 DNA reads TGTGCCAGCAGTGACCGCCAGGGAAGATATGGCTACACCTTC.

The rearrangement joins TRBV27 to TRBJ1-2; the match to TRBD1 covers 12 bases. The CDR3 spans 21 residues. Germline V gives CDR1 MNHEY, CDR2 SMNVEV (reference sequence). With 0 bases clipped from V and 0 bases from J, the junction kept 14 bases outside the gene matches. CDR3 region: CASSLSAINRDRGRTNYGYTF. The CDR3 DNA reads TGTGCCAGCAGTTTATCCGCCATTAACCGGGACAGGGGGCGAACTAACTATGGCTACACCTTC.

The rearrangement joins TRBV19 to TRBJ2-2; D is possibly TRBD1 or TRBD2 (5 bases each). Germline lookup yields CDR1 LNHDA and CDR2 SQIVND (reference sequence). The CDR3 has 17 amino acids. V was cut by 0 bases and J by 4 bases, with 15 bases left in between. The CDR3 region has the DNA TGTGCCAGTAGTATAGATCTTTGGGGGATCGGCACCGGGGAGCTGTTTTTT. Its protein product is CASSIDLWGIGTGELFF. Together with reference TRBV19 and TRBJ2-2, the CDR3 gives the full variable domain: DGGITQSPKYLFRKEGQNVTLSCEQNLNHDAMYWYRQDPGQGLRLIYYSQIVNDFQKGDIAEGYSVSREKKESFPLTVTSAQKNPTAFYLCASSIDLWGIGTGELFFGEGSRLTVL.

The CDR3 DNA sequence: TGTGCCAGCTCGGAGACGAGACTGAACACTGAAGCTTTCTTT. The encoded protein is CASSETRLNTEAFF. The chain employs TRBV6-5 and TRBJ1-1; D gene uncertain. The CDR3 is 14 residues long. In germline, CDR1 is MNHEY, CDR2 SVGAGI. Trimming took off 8 bases at V and 0 bases at J, with 13 bases between the two ends.

V gene TRBV7-8 combines with J gene TRBJ2-1; TRBD2 aligns across 11 bases. The V and J ends lost 5 bases and 7 bases, in that order; junction bases with no gene match: 10. Per germline, CDR1 SGHVS and CDR2 FQNEAQ. This CDR3 has 16 amino acids. The CDR3 spells CASSRPRLAGGNEQFF. DNA of the CDR3: TGTGCCAGCAGCCGCCCTAGGCTAGCGGGAGGTAATGAGCAGTTCTTC.

CDR3 sequence: CASSDSTSGVRNEQFF. The DNA for the CDR3 is TGTGCCAGCAGTGATTCGACTAGCGGGGTACGCAATGAGCAGTTCTTC. The rearrangement joins TRBV6-1 to TRBJ2-1; TRBD2 agrees at 11 bases. Germline V gene lookup returns CDR1 MNHNS and CDR2 SASEGT. This CDR3 has 16 residues. J lost 6 bases, V lost 3 bases, and 7 bases had no gene match.

This clone was seen a handful of times. The chain is built from TRBV19 and TRBJ1-5; no clear D gene. This CDR3 has 10 residues. Trimming stripped 11 bases from V and 4 bases from J, with 6 bases between. Germline CDR1 reads LNHDA; CDR2 reads SQIVND (reference sequence). The DNA for the CDR3 is TGTGCCGGTGGGAATCAGCCCCAGCATTTT. Amino acid sequence: CAGGNQPQHF.

This chain joins TRBV24-1 and TRBJ2-7, with D perhaps TRBD1 (6 bases). The V end was cut by 12 bases, the J end by 2 bases, with 13 bases between. The CDR3 covers 12 residues. Germline values: CDR1 KGHDR, CDR2 SFDVKD. In nucleotides, the CDR3 is TGTGCCGCCGGGACACAACCCTACGAGCAGTACTTC. It codes for CAAGTQPYEQYF.